Listed below are T cell receptor beta chains from one sample, sequenced in a study of T-cell reconstitution after alpha-beta-depleted transplantation in children. TCRdb re-analysed the PCR reads in MiXCR, keeping a single row per CDR3 protein. The table records hundreds of thousands of distinct CDR3 sequences, over 9.5% of them present only once. The input for sequencing was PBMCs, taken before TCRalphabeta/CD19-depleted stem cell transplant. The receptors derive from a child aged 2 to 10 with inherited bone marrow failure, due to receive a stem cell transplant. The CDR3 runs from the conserved cysteine through the conserved F or W. Fields, in order: D gene, V gene, clone size, J gene, CDR3 DNA, CDR3 protein. D genes are given only for firm matches. Clone sizes are given selectively: once, few, many, or a class where the clone is expanded.

>TRBD1|TRBV12-3/TRBV12-4|many|TRBJ2-5
TGTGCCAGCAGTTTAAGGGACAGGGGCGAGACCCAGTACTTC
CASSLRDRGETQYF
>.|TRBV5-6|.|TRBJ1-5
TGTGCCAGCAGCTTGTATTTGGTTAGCAATCAGCCCCAGCATTTT
CASSLYLVSNQPQHF
>.|TRBV27|many|TRBJ2-1
TGTGCCAGCAGAAATAGCGGAAGCTCCTACAATGAGCAGTTCTTC
CASRNSGSSYNEQFF
>.|TRBV29-1|many|TRBJ2-5
TGCAGCGTTGAAGAAAGGGTGAGAGAGACCCAGTACTTC
CSVEERVRETQYF
>TRBD2|TRBV5-1|few|TRBJ2-3
TGCGCCAGCAGTCCTACTAGCGCCCTAACAGATACGCAGTATTTT
CASSPTSALTDTQYF
>.|TRBV28|many|TRBJ2-6
TGTGCCAGCAACCCACTCGGGGCAGGCGCTGGGGCCAACGTCCTGACTTTC
CASNPLGAGAGANVLTF
>.|TRBV4-3|many|TRBJ1-1
TGCGCCAGCAGCCAAGGGCCCAGGGGTAACACTGAAGCTTTCTTT
CASSQGPRGNTEAFF
>.|TRBV9|many|TRBJ2-3
TGTGCCAGCAGCGTAGCCCCGACAACCACAGATACGCAGTATTTT
CASSVAPTTTDTQYF
>.|TRBV7-2|many|TRBJ2-2
TGTGCCAGCAGCTTATATGGGTCAGCCGGGGAGCTGTTTTTT
CASSLYGSAGELFF
>.|TRBV27|many|TRBJ2-1
TGTGCCAGCAGTTCCCGGCGGGAGCAGTTCTTC
CASSSRREQFF
>TRBD2|TRBV5-1|many|TRBJ2-7
TGCGCCAGCAGCTTGGGACTAGCGGAGAACTACGAGCAGTACTTC
CASSLGLAENYEQYF
>TRBD1|TRBV24-1|.|TRBJ1-5
TGTGCCACCGCAGGGGGCCCGCAAGCTAGCAATCAGCCCCAGCATTTT
CATAGGPQASNQPQHF
>.|TRBV6-5|many|TRBJ1-2
TGTGCCAGCAGTTACCTCGCTGAGTCGGGCGATGGCTACACCTTC
CASSYLAESGDGYTF
>TRBD1|TRBV29-1|many|TRBJ2-2
TGCAGCGTCGCCCCACAGGGGACCGGGGAGCTGTTTTTT
CSVAPQGTGELFF
>TRBD2|TRBV20-1|many|TRBJ2-5
TGCAGTGCTAGAGACCCACTAGCGGGGGACCAAGAGACCCAGTACTTC
CSARDPLAGDQETQYF
>.|TRBV20-1|many|TRBJ2-5
TGCAGTGCAGACGGAGACCAAGAGACCCAGTACTTC
CSADGDQETQYF
>TRBD2|TRBV5-4|many|TRBJ2-1
TGTGCCAGCAGCTTGGTAGGCGGGAGGGGATATGAGCAGTTCTTC
CASSLVGGRGYEQFF
>TRBD1|TRBV7-2|few|TRBJ2-4
TGTGCCAGCAGCTTATCGTTAGGGGGCGGGGCCAAAAACATTCAGTACTTC
CASSLSLGGGAKNIQYF
>TRBD1|TRBV7-9|many|TRBJ1-1
TGTGCCAGCAGCTTGGGACAGGGCTTTGAAGCTTTCTTT
CASSLGQGFEAFF
>.|TRBV15|many|TRBJ1-5
TGTGCCACCAGCAGAGATCTTACCAATCAGCCCCAGCATTTT
CATSRDLTNQPQHF
>TRBD1|TRBV20-1|many|TRBJ1-5
TGCAGTGCTAGAAATTTAGGCAGGGGGTATAGCAATCAGCCCCAGCATTTT
CSARNLGRGYSNQPQHF
>.|TRBV28|many|TRBJ2-1
TGTGCCAGCAGTAACCGCGAGGGATCCTCCTACAATGAGCAGTTCTTC
CASSNREGSSYNEQFF
>TRBD1|TRBV9|few|TRBJ2-6
TGTGCCAGCAGCGTAAGCAGGACAGGCGGTGACTCTGGGGCCAACGTCCTGACTTTC
CASSVSRTGGDSGANVLTF
>.|TRBV20-1|many|TRBJ2-2
TGCAGTGCTAGCGCGGACACCGGGGAGCTGTTTTTT
CSASADTGELFF
>TRBD1|TRBV27|many|TRBJ2-1
TGTGCCAGCAGCCTGACAGGGGGCTCATACAATGAGCAGTTCTTC
CASSLTGGSYNEQFF
>.|TRBV27|.|TRBJ2-7
TGTGCCAGCAGTTTATTGTCAGCTGGGTATGGCGAGCAGTACTTC
CASSLLSAGYGEQYF
>TRBD1|TRBV2|.|TRBJ2-3
TGTGCCGGGCAGGGGGAAAGCACAGATACGCAGTATTTT
CAGQGESTDTQYF
>.|TRBV4-3|few|TRBJ2-7
TGCGCCAGCAGCCAAGGACTAGGTGAGAAGCCCTACGAGCAGTACTTC
CASSQGLGEKPYEQYF
>.|TRBV6-5|many|TRBJ2-7
TGTGCCGTGAGGCAGGGCGAGCAGTACTTC
CAVRQGEQYF
>TRBD2|TRBV7-2|many|TRBJ2-7
TGTGCCAGCACCATCCAAAGCGGGAGCCCCTCCTACGAGCAGTACTTC
CASTIQSGSPSYEQYF
>.|TRBV7-2|many|TRBJ2-1
TGTGCCAGCAACATAGCAGCATACAATGAGCAGTTCTTC
CASNIAAYNEQFF
>.|TRBV6-2/TRBV6-3|many|TRBJ2-1
TGTGCCAGCAGTTCGGGGGCTGAGCAGTTCTTC
CASSSGAEQFF
>TRBD2|TRBV5-1|many|TRBJ2-1
TGCGCCAGCAGCTTGGTGGTAGCGGGAGGTTTTTGGAATGAGCAGTTCTTC
CASSLVVAGGFWNEQFF
>.|TRBV29-1|.|TRBJ2-2
TGCAGCGCTGGAAGGGAGAATAGCGCCGGGGAGCTGTTTTTT
CSAGRENSAGELFF
>.|TRBV20-1|many|TRBJ2-7
TGCAGTGCTCTACGGACTTCCTCCTCCTACGAGCAGTACTTC
CSALRTSSSYEQYF
>.|TRBV29-1|few|TRBJ2-6
TGCAGCGTGGATACAGGGGGGGCCAACGTCCTGACTTTC
CSVDTGGANVLTF
>TRBD1|TRBV28|many|TRBJ2-2
TGTGCCAGCAGTTCCACGGGACAGCCGCTTACCGGGGAGCTGTTTTTT
CASSSTGQPLTGELFF
>.|TRBV24-1|many|TRBJ1-2
TGTGCCACCAGTGATTTCGGGAACTATGGCTACACCTTC
CATSDFGNYGYTF
>TRBD1|TRBV5-1|many|TRBJ2-6
TGCGCCAGCAGCTGGGACAGCGGCTCTGGGGCCAACGTCCTGACTTTC
CASSWDSGSGANVLTF
>TRBD2|TRBV18|many|TRBJ2-3
TGTGCCAGCTCAACGACTTTAGCGGGAAGCACAGATACGCAGTATTTT
CASSTTLAGSTDTQYF
>.|TRBV5-1|many|TRBJ2-6
TGCGCCAGCAGCTTGGGGACTGGGGCCAACGTCCTGACTTTC
CASSLGTGANVLTF
>.|TRBV5-1|.|TRBJ2-7
TGCGCCAGCAGCTTGGCCGCGGGAAGGCCCTACGAGCAGTACTTC
CASSLAAGRPYEQYF
>.|TRBV7-2|many|TRBJ1-4
TGTGCCAGCAGCTCCCAGACAGCCCCTAATGAAAAACTGTTTTTT
CASSSQTAPNEKLFF
>TRBD2|TRBV9|many|TRBJ2-3
TGTGCCAGCAGCGCTGTAGGACTAGCAACGCAGTATTTT
CASSAVGLATQYF
>.|TRBV20-1|few|TRBJ2-3
TGCAGTGCAAAGTGGGTTACAGATACGCAGTATTTT
CSAKWVTDTQYF
>TRBD1|TRBV4-2|many|TRBJ2-7
TGTGCCAGCAGCCTCAGAAGGCTTGGACAGGGGGTCCCCCTTGCCTACGAGCAGTACTTC
CASSLRRLGQGVPLAYEQYF
>TRBD1|TRBV24-1|few|TRBJ1-5
TGTGCCCCCAGACAGGGAATGATGAGCAATCAGCCCCAGCATTTT
CAPRQGMMSNQPQHF
>TRBD1|TRBV12-3/TRBV12-4|few|TRBJ1-3
TGTGCCAGCAGATCTGCGGACAGGGTCGGAAACACCATATATTTT
CASRSADRVGNTIYF
>.|TRBV4-2|many|TRBJ1-4
TGTGCCAGCAGCCAAGAGGGGCATAATGAAAAACTGTTTTTT
CASSQEGHNEKLFF
>TRBD2|TRBV7-2|many|TRBJ2-3
TGTGCCAGCAGCATTGCTAGCGGGAGCACAGATACGCAGTATTTT
CASSIASGSTDTQYF
>.|TRBV27|many|TRBJ2-7
TGTGCCAGCAGTTTAAGGGCAGGGCGCTCCTACGAGCAGTACTTC
CASSLRAGRSYEQYF
>.|TRBV11-2|.|TRBJ1-1
TGTGCCAGCAGCTCCGAAGGTAGAACGAACACTGAAGCTTTCTTT
CASSSEGRTNTEAFF